Each of the 27 T cell receptor beta chains below was sequenced from the same sample in a study of cytomegalovirus exposure and HLA in healthy donors. PCR primers comprised 60 Vbeta and 13 Jbeta primers. Produced via immunoSEQ multiplex PCR; TCRdb's table is partial and in-frame only. This sample has approximately 67,000 clones, with 80% to 90% found just once. The sample consisted of PBMCs. The receptors stem from a woman between 25 and 40 years old in good health and CMV-seropositive.

The chain joins TRBV7-9 to TRBJ1-2; D might be TRBD1 (6 bases). The germline V and J ends were trimmed by 5 bases and 2 bases, with 18 bases remaining between them. Germline lookup yields CDR1 SEHNR and CDR2 FQNEAQ (reference sequence). The CDR3 runs 16 residues. CDR3 DNA sequence: TGTGCCAGCAGCCAAGATACAGGGCCACGGAACTATGGCTACACCTTC. Residues: CASSQDTGPRNYGYTF.

This clone was picked up one time. This chain links TRBV5-1 with TRBJ1-1; D is possibly TRBD1 (6 bases). CDR3 size: 14 residues. Germline loops: CDR1 SGHRS, CDR2 YFSETQ. V lost 5 bases, J lost 2 bases, and 13 bases lay in between. Written as DNA, the CDR3 is TGCGCCAGCAGTTCCCAGGGGCCTAACACTGAAGCTTTCTTT. Translating it yields CASSSQGPNTEAFF. Looking up the rest from reference TRBV5-1 and TRBJ1-1 gives the full variable domain: KAGVTQTPRYLIKTRGQQVTLSCSPISGHRSVSWYQQTPGQGLQFLFEYFSETQRNKGNFPGRFSGRQFSNSRSEMNVSTLELGDSALYLCASSSQGPNTEAFFGQGTRLTVV.

This clone was observed a single time. The rearrangement uses TRBV7-6 and TRBJ2-7, with D possibly being TRBD1 (5 bases). This CDR3 contains 14 residues. Germline CDR1 and CDR2: SGHVS and FNYEAQ. Trimming pared 1 base from V and 3 bases from J, leaving 10 bases between. CDR3 amino acids: CASSLGGEGYEQYF. The DNA of the CDR3 is TGTGCCAGCAGCTTAGGGGGCGAAGGCTACGAGCAGTACTTC.

V gene TRBV5-1 combines with J gene TRBJ1-1, with TRBD1 as a possible D gene (6 bases). CDR1 and CDR2 (germline): SGHRS, YFSETQ. Trimming removed 1 base at V and 1 base at J, with 11 bases between. The CDR3 has 15 amino acids. CDR3 nucleotides: TGCGCCAGCAGCTTGACAGGGACGGGGAACACTGAAGCTTTCTTT. Encoded protein: CASSLTGTGNTEAFF.

This chain uses TRBV9 with TRBJ2-6, with TRBD2 identical over 7 bases. The CDR3 spans 14 residues. Per the germline V gene, CDR1 is SGDLS and CDR2 is YYNGEE. The ends lost 4 bases at V and 4 bases at J; junction bases unmatched: 2. CDR3 nucleotides: TGTGCCAGCAGCCTGCGGGGGGGGGCCAACGTCCTGACTTTC. It encodes CASSLRGGANVLTF.

V usage is TRBV19 and J usage is TRBJ2-3; 8 bases agree with TRBD2. The V segment lost 1 base and the J segment 2 bases; nucleotides outside the gene matches: 2. Germline CDR1 is LNHDA and CDR2 is SQIVND (reference sequence). The CDR3 has 15 residues. The CDR3 DNA reads as TGTGCCAGTAGTATAGGGGGACTAGTCACAGATACGCAGTATTTT. Residues: CASSIGGLVTDTQYF.

This clone was detected a few times. The same CDR3 also results from other DNA sequences found in this sample. This sequence joins TRBV5-1 and TRBJ2-3; TRBD2 aligns across 9 bases. V lost 1 base to trimming and J lost 5 bases; unmatched junction nucleotides: 8. CDR3 length: 16 residues. The germline V gene encodes CDR1 SGHRS and CDR2 YFSETQ. CDR3 sequence (DNA): TGCGCCAGCAGCTTGAGGGCTAGCGGGAATGTAGATACGCAGTATTTT. Translated, it gives CASSLRASGNVDTQYF.

The CDR3 DNA reads as TGTGCCAGCAGTGCCGAGGTAGCCTATGGCTACACCTTC. This translates into CASSAEVAYGYTF. The chain uses TRBV25-1 and TRBJ1-2, with D unresolved. In germline, CDR1 is MGHDK, CDR2 SYGVNS. This CDR3 contains 13 residues. V was cut by 4 bases and J by 4 bases, with 10 bases left in between.

This clone turned up a few times. The V and J genes are TRBV6-6 and TRBJ1-4; D might be TRBD1 (5 bases). The CDR3 covers 14 residues. V lost 5 bases to trimming and J lost 7 bases, with 14 bases between them. Germline V CDR1 and CDR2: MNHNY, SVGAGI (reference sequence). The CDR3 bases are TGTGCCAGCAGTCCCCAGGGAAGTTTTGAAAAACTGTTTTTT. It is translated as CASSPQGSFEKLFF.

The chain is built from TRBV19 and TRBJ1-5, with no clear D. V lost 4 bases, J lost 6 bases, and 10 bases lay in between. The CDR3 is 13 amino acids. CDR1 is LNHDA and CDR2 is SQIVND in the germline V gene (reference sequence). CDR3 residues: CASSRGYRQPQHF. The CDR3 nucleotides read TGTGCCAGTAGTAGAGGGTATCGTCAGCCCCAGCATTTT.

V gene TRBV28 combines with J gene TRBJ1-2; tentative D call: TRBD1 (5 bases). The length of the CDR3 is 18 residues. Germline CDR1 and CDR2: MDHEN and SYDVKM. V lost 1 base, J lost 1 base, and 19 bases lay in between. The CDR3 nucleotides read TGTGCCAGCAGTTTATCCCTCAGGGTTCTTAACTTTAACTATGGCTACACCTTC. Its translation: CASSLSLRVLNFNYGYTF.

The chain couples TRBV7-9 to TRBJ2-1, with D unresolved. Germline V gene data show CDR1 as SEHNR and CDR2 as FQNEAQ (reference sequence). The CDR3 totals 15 residues. Trimming removed 4 bases from V and 1 base from J, with 11 bases in between. The CDR3 sequence is CASSSLRRSYNEQFF. The CDR3 nucleotides are TGTGCCAGCAGCTCTCTTCGTCGGTCCTACAATGAGCAGTTCTTC.

V usage is TRBV18 and J usage is TRBJ2-2, with 9 bases aligning to TRBD2. CDR3 size: 15 residues. V lost 6 bases and J lost 5; bases outside the gene matches: 7. From germline, CDR1 is KGHSH and CDR2 LQKENI. CDR3 DNA sequence: TGTGCCAGCTCTGGGGCTAGCGGGAAGACCGGGGAGCTGTTTTTT. Translating gives CASSGASGKTGELFF.

This chain uses TRBV28 with TRBJ2-3; 12 positions agree with TRBD2. Trimming removed 5 bases from V and 7 bases from J; junction bases left unmatched: 13. Germline lookup yields CDR1 MDHEN and CDR2 SYDVKM. This CDR3 spans 17 amino acids. The CDR3 bases are TGTGCCAGCAGTCCCCCATCTCTAGCGGGAGGGCGATATACGCAGTATTTT. Translation: CASSPPSLAGGRYTQYF.

This chain connects TRBV2 to TRBJ1-2; 9 nucleotides line up with TRBD1. V shed 6 bases and J 6 bases; nucleotides not matched to a gene: 11. The CDR3 length is 15 residues. Per germline, CDR1 SNHLY and CDR2 FYNNEI. In DNA, the CDR3 is TGTGCCAGCAGCATCACAGGGGGCGCTGTTAATGGCTACACCTTC. Protein sequence: CASSITGGAVNGYTF. The complete variable domain, with remaining parts taken from reference TRBV2 and TRBJ1-2, reads EPEVTQTPSHQVTQMGQEVILRCVPISNHLYFYWYRQILGQKVEFLVSFYNNEISEKSEIFDDQFSVERPDGSNFTLKIRSTKLEDSAMYFCASSITGGAVNGYTFGSGTRLTVV.

The rearrangement joins TRBV29-1 to TRBJ1-2; TRBD1 matches at 10 bases. Germline lookup yields CDR1 SQVTM and CDR2 ANQGSEA. CDR3 length: 12 residues. The V and J ends lost 6 bases and 8 bases, in that order; junction bases with no gene match: 6. This CDR3 reads CSVFGTGEGYTF. The CDR3 bases are TGCAGCGTATTCGGGACAGGGGAAGGCTACACCTTC.

This clone was picked up a small number of times. This rearrangement joins TRBV5-1 to TRBJ2-1; possible D gene TRBD2, 6 bases. V was cut by 0 bases and J by 0 bases, with 10 bases left in between. CDR3 size: 16 residues. Germline V CDR1 and CDR2: SGHRS, YFSETQ. Here the CDR3 DNA reads TGCGCCAGCAGCTTGGCTAGCGCCTACTCCTACAATGAGCAGTTCTTC. Encoded protein: CASSLASAYSYNEQFF.

This clone was detected a few times. The V call is TRBV13, the J call TRBJ2-1, with D perhaps matching TRBD2 (5 bases). CDR1 is PRHDT and CDR2 is FYEKMQ in the germline V gene (reference sequence). Trimming stripped 5 bases from V and 5 bases from J, with 16 bases between. CDR3 length equals 15 residues. DNA for the CDR3: TGTGCCAGCAGCGCCCCAAGCGGCACGCACAATGAGCAGTTCTTC. This gives the protein CASSAPSGTHNEQFF.

This clone was seen just once. The chain employs TRBV5-4 and TRBJ2-3; 7 bases fit TRBD1. CDR3 length: 14 amino acids. Per the germline V gene, CDR1 is SGHNT and CDR2 is YYREEE (reference sequence). V trimming: 3 bases; J trimming: 5 bases; junction bases outside the gene matches: 6. CDR3: CASSSQGMGDTQYF. In DNA form, the CDR3 reads TGTGCCAGCAGCTCACAGGGGATGGGAGATACGCAGTATTTT.

This clone was seen just once. The V call is TRBV5-1, the J call TRBJ2-2; 9 bases map to TRBD1. The V gene's germline CDR1 is SGHRS and CDR2 YFSETQ. This CDR3 spans 15 amino acids. The trim removed 5 bases at V and 5 bases at J, leaving 7 bases unmatched. The CDR3 DNA reads TGCGCCAGCAGTTCCGGGACAGGGTTTACCGGGGAGCTGTTTTTT. Encoded protein: CASSSGTGFTGELFF.

This sequence joins TRBV15 and TRBJ2-3, with TRBD2 identical over 9 bases. The CDR3 is made up of 14 amino acids. V trimming: 4 bases; J trimming: 4 bases; junction bases outside the gene matches: 3. The germline CDR1 and CDR2 sequences are LNHNV and YYDKDF (reference sequence). For the CDR3, the DNA is TGTGCCACCAGCAACCCTAGCGGGGCAGATACGCAGTATTTT. Translation: CATSNPSGADTQYF.

The CDR3 here is CASWGGRDEQFF. The CDR3 DNA reads TGTGCCTCCTGGGGGGGTCGCGATGAGCAGTTCTTC. J is TRBJ2-1 and V is TRBV7-9; 7 bases match TRBD2. Germline assignment: CDR1 SEHNR and CDR2 FQNEAQ (reference sequence). After removal of 11 bases from V and 8 bases from J, the junction contained 9 bases not matched to a gene. The CDR3 is made up of 12 amino acids.

V is TRBV2 and J is TRBJ2-1; 10 bases are a match to TRBD1. From germline, CDR1 is SNHLY and CDR2 FYNNEI. J was trimmed by 4 bases and V by 4 bases; bases with no gene match: 4. The CDR3 runs 15 residues. The CDR3 DNA reads TGTGCCAGCAGTGTCCGACAGGGGGCTTACAATGAGCAGTTCTTC. It translates to CASSVRQGAYNEQFF.

This rearrangement joins TRBV9 to TRBJ2-1; 9 nucleotides line up with TRBD2. Germline CDR1 and CDR2: SGDLS and YYNGEE. The junction had 16 bases not matched to a gene; V was cut back by 4 bases and J by 8 bases. This CDR3 comprises 17 residues. As DNA, the CDR3 is TGTGCCAGCAGCCCGGGGGGTAGTAGCGGGAGACACTATGAGCAGTTCTTC. Translated: CASSPGGSSGRHYEQFF.

The rearrangement links TRBV5-4 to TRBJ2-5, with D tentatively TRBD1 (7 bases). The V and J ends lost 2 bases and 8 bases respectively, with 28 bases between them. The CDR3 covers 18 residues. Germline V gives CDR1 SGHNT, CDR2 YYREEE (reference sequence). CDR3 sequence: CASSLRSGKGGPRNTQYF. The CDR3 DNA sequence: TGTGCCAGCAGCTTACGTAGCGGAAAAGGGGGCCCAAGAAATACCCAGTACTTC.

This chain links TRBV19 with TRBJ1-5, with TRBD1 matching over 10 bases. Germline-derived CDR1 and CDR2 are LNHDA and SQIVND (reference sequence). V gave up 7 bases and J gave up 6 bases; unmatched junction bases: 9. The CDR3 loop spans 15 amino acids. CDR3 DNA sequence: TGTGCCAGTACCCGGGACAGGGGCTTGAGTCAGCCCCAGCATTTT. Encoded protein: CASTRDRGLSQPQHF.

Here the CDR3 DNA reads TGTGCCAGTAGTATATCAGGGGGCTTCAATGAGCAGTTCTTC. It translates to CASSISGGFNEQFF. J is TRBJ2-1 and V is TRBV19; TRBD1 aligns across 8 bases. Trimming took 2 bases from V and 6 from J; bases not matched to a gene: 3. CDR1 LNHDA and CDR2 SQIVND come from the germline V gene (reference sequence). The CDR3 has 14 amino acids.